This T cell receptor (beta chain) derives from a study of blood T cell repertoires in COVID-19 (dated by TCRdb to between 2020 and 2021). Background for the entire study: The collaborator samples originated in the United States, Italy and Spain and spanned the acute and convalescent phases of COVID-19. The repertoires were released in a freely available public database intended as a resource for research on the immune response to SARS-CoV-2. The dataset comprised deeply sampled blood TCRbeta repertoires from subjects exposed to, actively infected with, or recovered from COVID-19. The sample metadata nearly always contained a de-identified subject ID, COVID-19 status, age in years and sex. The prospective study material was composed of cDNA or gDNA derived from T cells, B-cell-depleted T cells, or PBMCs. Samples came from the ongoing ImmuneRACE study (first 160 participants) plus 1,254 subjects from 6 global collaborators. Where available, HLA class I and class II types were obtained from metadata supplied by the sample provider rather than from assay-based typing.

TCRbeta CDR3 regions were amplified from genomic DNA using the immunoSEQ Assay, a bias-controlled multiplex PCR. The source study handled its data this way. The number of nucleated cells in each sample was estimated by amplification of reference gene primers within the assay. To quantify the absolute abundance of each unique TCRbeta CDR3 rearrangement, sequence reads were collapsed and filtered. For each sample, productive Simpson clonality was calculated as the square root of Simpson's diversity index across productive rearrangements. Sourced from immuneACCESS, this table was stored by TCRdb with only in-frame sequences that have V and J called. A share of the clones is absent; for the studies checked, an unresolved V gene accounts for under half, and the remainder has no known explanation. V, J and clone size derive from that table, while D and trimming were established from the DNA sequence. The sample table contains approximately 65,000 clones; only one count was recorded for about 88% of them. 4.9% of the sample is held by the ten biggest clonotypes.

What the authors observed across the whole study: The amount of clinical and demographic metadata varied by source and participant and was provided uncurated.

The collaborating institutions used their own protocols to collect whole blood in K2EDTA tubes. For TCRbeta analysis, collaborators shipped samples as frozen whole blood, isolated PBMCs, or DNA extracted from either of those sample types. In the germline V gene, CDR1 corresponds to SGHRS and CDR2 to YFSETQ. V lost 0 bases and J lost 8 bases; the stretch between them is 15 bases long. The CDR3 runs 16 residues from the cysteine to the phenylalanine. Of all the DNA, just the CDR3 is kept, 48 bases in frame from base 1. This clone is described as medium-sized (0.01 to 0.1%). The antigen this receptor binds is unknown. No much larger clone is present one base from it, and per-base qualities are unavailable.

The clonotype originates from a woman aged 45-59 years with active COVID-19. This chain is built from TRBV5-1 and TRBJ1-6, with no confident D gene call. The specimen was peripheral blood. The sequenced DNA is TGCGCCAGCAGCTTGGGCGGCCGCGGTGTTCATTCACCCCTCCACTTT. This gives the protein CASSLGGRGVHSPLHF.